This record covers a single T cell receptor (beta chain). Germline values: CDR1 LGHDT, CDR2 YNNKEL (reference sequence). Trimming removed 1 base from V and 4 bases from J; junction bases left unmatched: 12. The CDR3 consists of 18 residues. Only in-frame clones appear in the TCRdb table, and some are missing; sequencing was by immunoSEQ multiplex PCR. The data contain approximately 64,000 clones, around nine tenths of them seen just once; the ten biggest clones take up about 4%. The source of the sample is a study of blood T cell repertoires in COVID-19. The sample comprised peripheral blood. The chain has TRBV3-1 (or the pseudogene TRBV3-2) and TRBJ2-7; 11 bases are a match to TRBD1. This clonotype was sampled from a man in his sixties or seventies with acute or convalescent COVID-19. CDR3 protein: CASSQGKGARDRGYEQYF. The CDR3 DNA reads as TGTGCCAGCAGCCAAGGTAAAGGGGCCCGGGACAGGGGGTACGAGCAGTACTTC.